The clone carrying this T cell receptor beta chain was seen more than once but under ten times. Its target is not known. This specimen belongs to a study of OX40 agonist ivuxolimab in advanced cancers. Study background: With a range of about 23 to 90, age averaged roughly 61 years, and about 82% were male.

Some clones are missing from TCRdb's copy, which holds only in-frame ones; the method was immunoSEQ multiplex PCR. This repertoire shows 15,000 or so clones, roughly 78% found once; its top ten account for 20% to 30%. General study points: With doses of 0.1 to 3.0 mg/kg, CD4+ and CD8+ blood T cells had undergone clonal expansion by week 6.

The CDR3 sequence is 19 residues long. Unmatched junction bases numbered 15, after V lost 1 base and J lost 4 bases. In germline, CDR1 is SEHNR, CDR2 FQNEAQ (reference sequence). The sequence derives from an adult with an advanced solid tumor such as melanoma, head and neck, liver or kidney cancer. The V call is TRBV7-9, the J call TRBJ2-7; 11 bases fit TRBD2. Sequencing was performed on CD4+ or CD8+ T cells sorted from blood, taken in a trial of the OX40 agonist ivuxolimab. The CDR3 coding sequence is TGTGCCAGCAGCTTAGGGGCGGGACACGACCTAGCGGGAGGATACGAGCAGTACTTC. Protein sequence: CASSLGAGHDLAGGYEQYF.